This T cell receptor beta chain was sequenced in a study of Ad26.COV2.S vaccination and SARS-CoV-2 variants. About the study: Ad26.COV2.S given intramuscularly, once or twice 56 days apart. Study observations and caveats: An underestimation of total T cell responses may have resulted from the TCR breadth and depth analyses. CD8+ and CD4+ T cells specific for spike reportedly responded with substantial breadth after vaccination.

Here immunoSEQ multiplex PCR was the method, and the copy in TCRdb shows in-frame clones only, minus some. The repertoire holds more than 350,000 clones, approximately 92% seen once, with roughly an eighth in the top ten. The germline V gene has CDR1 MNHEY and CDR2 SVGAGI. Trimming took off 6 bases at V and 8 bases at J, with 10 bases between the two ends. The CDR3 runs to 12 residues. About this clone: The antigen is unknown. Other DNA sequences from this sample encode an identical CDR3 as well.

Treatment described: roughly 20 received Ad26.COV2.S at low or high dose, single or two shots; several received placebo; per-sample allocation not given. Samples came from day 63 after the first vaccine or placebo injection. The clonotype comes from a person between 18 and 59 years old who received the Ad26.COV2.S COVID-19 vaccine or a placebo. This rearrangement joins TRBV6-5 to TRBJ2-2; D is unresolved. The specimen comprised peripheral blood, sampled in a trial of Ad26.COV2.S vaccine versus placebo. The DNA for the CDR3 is TGTGCCAGCAGCCGTGGGGTAGGGGAGCTGTTTTTT. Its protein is CASSRGVGELFF.